This T cell receptor beta chain was recorded in a study of identical twins. This clonotype appeared many times. Antigen specificity is unknown. With template switching, a universal primer site was added, and the cDNA carried unique molecular identifiers. TCRdb processed the 5' RACE reads anew with MiXCR; each CDR3 protein has one entry. The data hold 150,000 or so distinct CDR3 sequences, with around 3.6% observed a single time. Regarding the study as a whole: Clonotypes of the beta chain that were abundant in cord blood carried fewer insertions (memory repertoires showed none). Models underestimated TCR alpha sharing (out-of-frame) in monozygotic twins.

There were only healthy Caucasians among the donors. The CDR3 contains 14 residues. Germline loops: CDR1 SGHRS, CDR2 YFSETQ. V was shortened by 6 bases and J by 0 bases, with 11 bases between the two germline ends. The specimen was memory T cells sorted from blood. The TCR originated in a man aged 18-30 years in good health. The chain uses TRBV5-1 and TRBJ2-3; D gene uncertain. This CDR3 is CASNPQASTDTQYF. The DNA for the CDR3 is TGCGCCAGCAATCCTCAAGCTAGCACAGATACGCAGTATTTT.